Reported below is one TCR beta chain. Its antigen is unidentified. From germline, CDR1 is LGHNA and CDR2 YSLEER. The CDR3 extends over 15 amino acids. These data originate in a study of blood T cells in healthy people across ages. Study results and limitations: Age showed a roughly linear inverse relationship with TCR beta diversity per million T cells. Unsorted PBMCs blocked a conclusive comparison of naive and antigen-experienced cells.

Together with a sample-barcoded 5' primer, a J-beta primer mix was included in a second PCR lasting roughly 6 to 12 cycles. TCRdb re-called the 5' RACE reads with MiXCR, one entry per CDR3 protein. This table has under 850,000 distinct CDR3 sequences, under 40% appearing once. Sequenced: blood. The V gene is TRBV4-3, the J gene TRBJ2-5; TRBD2 agrees at 8 bases. The J call may be mistaken, given a closer DNA end match to TRBJ2-1. The TCR comes from a man aged 18-30 years in good health. This CDR3 reads CASSIAAGDQETQFF. CDR3 bases: TGCGCCAGCAGCATCGCAGCGGGGGACCAAGAGACCCAGTTCTTC.